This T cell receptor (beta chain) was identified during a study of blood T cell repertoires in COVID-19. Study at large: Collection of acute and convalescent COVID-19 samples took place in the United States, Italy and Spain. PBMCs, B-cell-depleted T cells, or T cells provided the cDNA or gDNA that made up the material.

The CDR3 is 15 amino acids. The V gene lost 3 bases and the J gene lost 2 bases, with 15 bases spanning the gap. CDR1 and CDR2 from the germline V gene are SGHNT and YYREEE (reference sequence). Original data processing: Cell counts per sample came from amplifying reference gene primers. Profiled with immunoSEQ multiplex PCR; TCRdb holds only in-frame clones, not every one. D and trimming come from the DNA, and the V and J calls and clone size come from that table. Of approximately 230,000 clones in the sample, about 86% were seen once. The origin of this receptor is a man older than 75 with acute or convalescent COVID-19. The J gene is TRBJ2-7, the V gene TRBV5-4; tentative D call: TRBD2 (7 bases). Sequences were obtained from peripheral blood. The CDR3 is CASSSYLGGAYEQYF. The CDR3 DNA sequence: TGTGCCAGCAGCTCTTATTTAGGGGGGGCCTACGAGCAGTACTTC.